One and the same sample provided the 15 T cell receptor beta chains below, sequenced in a study of cytomegalovirus exposure and HLA in healthy donors. Amplification used 60 Vbeta primers and 13 Jbeta primers. Only in-frame clones appear in the TCRdb table, and some are missing; sequencing was by immunoSEQ multiplex PCR. The table has approximately 150,000 clones, roughly four fifths seen once. The sample taken for sequencing was PBMCs. The receptors were gathered from a female donor in good health and CMV-seronegative.

The J gene is TRBJ2-2, the V gene TRBV5-1, with TRBD1 identical over 8 bases. Germline trimming cut 6 bases from V and 3 bases from J; bases unmatched to any gene: 4. Germline V gene data show CDR1 as SGHRS and CDR2 as YFSETQ. This CDR3 has 14 residues. CDR3 protein: CASIRGPDTGELFF. The CDR3 bases are TGCGCCAGCATCAGGGGGCCGGACACCGGGGAGCTGTTTTTT.

The V and J genes are TRBV6-5 and TRBJ2-7; the match to TRBD1 covers 10 bases. Germline assignment: CDR1 MNHEY and CDR2 SVGAGI. Trimming cost V 0 bases and J 6 bases; bases outside gene matches: 2. The CDR3 is 14 residues long. CDR3 in amino acids: CASSYSGTGVEQYF. The CDR3 bases are TGTGCCAGCAGTTACTCGGGGACAGGGGTCGAGCAGTACTTC.

This clone was detected a few times. The genes are TRBV4-1 and TRBJ1-4; 9 bases line up with TRBD1. The germline V gene encodes CDR1 MGHRA and CDR2 YSYEKL. Trimming took 3 bases from V and 5 from J; bases not matched to a gene: 7. The CDR3 contains 16 residues. The CDR3 is CASSQKPGQGNEKLFF. DNA for the CDR3: TGCGCCAGCAGCCAGAAACCGGGACAGGGAAATGAAAAACTGTTTTTT.

This clone appeared a few times. This chain links TRBV7-9 with TRBJ1-1, with D hard to call. Germline assignment: CDR1 SEHNR and CDR2 FQNEAQ (reference sequence). V lost 5 bases, J lost 1 base, and 14 bases lay in between. The CDR3 totals 15 residues. CDR3 amino acids: CASSRLGRGNTEAFF. For the CDR3, the DNA is TGTGCCAGCAGCCGTCTTGGTAGAGGGAACACTGAAGCTTTCTTT.

This chain connects TRBV7-2 to TRBJ2-2; 10 positions agree with TRBD2. Trimming at V came to 5 bases and at J to 4 bases, leaving 10 bases not matched to a gene. The CDR3 consists of 17 residues. Germline V gene lookup returns CDR1 SGHTA and CDR2 FQGNSA. The CDR3 DNA reads TGTGCCAGCAGCCAACTCCTAGCGGGAGAAGGCACCGGGGAGCTGTTTTTT. Protein: CASSQLLAGEGTGELFF.

Comments on this clone: The sample holds other DNA sequences that translate to the same CDR3. The chain uses TRBV11-2 and TRBJ2-3; D not resolved. Germline CDR1 and CDR2: SGHAT and FQNNGV. V dropped 1 base and J dropped 4 bases, with 6 bases sitting between them. The CDR3 covers 13 residues. The CDR3 sequence: CASSLGLADTQYF. As DNA, the CDR3 is TGTGCCAGCAGCTTAGGACTCGCAGATACGCAGTATTTT.

The gene calls are TRBV12-5 and TRBJ2-3; D is possibly TRBD1 (6 bases). The CDR3 has 14 residues. Trimming shortened V by 1 base and J by 3 bases, and 8 bases separated the two germline ends. Per the germline V gene, CDR1 is LGHNT and CDR2 is FRNRAP. CDR3 sequence reads: CASGLGGQTDTQYF. The DNA for the CDR3 is TGTGCTAGTGGTTTGGGGGGGCAGACAGATACGCAGTATTTT.

The chain is built from TRBV28 and TRBJ1-1; D might be TRBD1 (5 bases). CDR1 is MDHEN, CDR2 SYDVKM, per germline. The CDR3 length is 11 residues. V lost 6 bases and J lost 9, with 11 bases in between. The CDR3 loop reads CASSPDTQAFF. As DNA, the CDR3 is TGTGCCAGCAGCCCGGACACCCAAGCTTTCTTT.

The chain carries TRBV11-2 and TRBJ1-2; D might be TRBD1 (5 bases). The CDR3 contains 14 residues. Between the trimmed V and J ends, which lost 4 bases and 7 bases, there was a span of 16 bases. Germline CDR1 is SGHAT and CDR2 is FQNNGV. The chain's CDR3 is CASSSKEGWGGYTF. The DNA of the CDR3 is TGTGCCAGCAGCTCTAAGGAGGGGTGGGGTGGCTACACCTTC.

This chain uses TRBV18 with TRBJ1-1; D is possibly TRBD1 (6 bases). Germline CDR1 KGHSH, CDR2 LQKENI. The CDR3 is 15 residues long. V was trimmed by 5 bases and J by 1 base, leaving 14 bases between them. The CDR3 spells CASSARQVENTEAFF. For the CDR3, the DNA is TGTGCCAGCTCAGCGCGACAGGTCGAGAACACTGAAGCTTTCTTT.

The rearrangement joins TRBV27 to TRBJ2-7, with 8 bases that match TRBD1. This CDR3 region has 15 residues. The germline V gene encodes CDR1 MNHEY and CDR2 SMNVEV (reference sequence). The junction had 13 bases not matched to a gene; V was cut back by 6 bases and J by 6 bases. The CDR3 loop is CASSPFGTGPFEQYF. DNA for the CDR3: TGTGCCAGCAGCCCCTTCGGGACAGGTCCTTTCGAGCAGTACTTC.

This chain joins TRBV29-1 and TRBJ1-4, with a tentative D call TRBD1 (6 bases). The V end was cut by 4 bases, the J end by 8 bases, with 17 bases between. From germline, CDR1 is SQVTM and CDR2 ANQGSEA. This CDR3 is 14 amino acids long. The CDR3 DNA reads as TGCAGCGTTGCCGCTCAGGCCCAGGGGGAAAAACTGTTTTTT. This gives the protein CSVAAQAQGEKLFF.

The chain links TRBV2 to TRBJ1-3, with D unresolved. CDR3 length equals 16 residues. Trimming took 0 bases from V and 0 from J, leaving 9 bases between them. Germline V gene data show CDR1 as SNHLY and CDR2 as FYNNEI. In nucleotides, the CDR3 is TGTGCCAGCAGTGAAGCGGAGGGAGCCTCTGGAAACACCATATATTTT. This translates into CASSEAEGASGNTIYF.

This clone was counted between two and nine times. The chain joins TRBV27 to TRBJ1-5; 12 nucleotides match TRBD1. Per germline, CDR1 MNHEY and CDR2 SMNVEV (reference sequence). J gave up 6 bases and V 0 bases, and 3 bases lay outside the gene matches. The CDR3 consists of 16 residues. The CDR3 DNA reads as TGTGCCAGCAGTTTATCAGGGACAGGGGGCGTTCAGCCCCAGCATTTT. This codes for CASSLSGTGGVQPQHF.

This clone has just a few counts. This rearrangement joins TRBV4-3 to TRBJ1-3; possible D gene TRBD1, 5 bases. The germline V gene encodes CDR1 LGHNA and CDR2 YSLEER. The CDR3 extends over 14 amino acids. The V end lost 5 bases, the J end lost 3 bases, and 11 bases lay between the germline ends. The CDR3 DNA follows: TGCGCCAGCAGCTCAGGGTACAGTGGAAACACCATATATTTT. Residues: CASSSGYSGNTIYF.